This T cell receptor beta chain was captured in a study of blood T cell repertoires in COVID-19. Background on the study: PBMCs, B-cell-depleted T cells, or T cells were the source of the cDNA or gDNA that made up the material.

This clone was counted a single time. The data were produced by immunoSEQ multiplex PCR, yet TCRdb's version contains in-frame clones alone and is incomplete. The table has approximately 200,000 clones, roughly 88% seen once; the top ten hold around 3.7%. The CDR3 loop spans 14 amino acids. Germline V CDR1 and CDR2: SGHNT, YENEEA. V was pared by 5 bases and J by 2 bases, with 6 bases of the junction left unmatched. The sample taken for sequencing was PBMCs or T cells enriched from blood (not recorded which). V gene TRBV11-3 combines with J gene TRBJ2-7; TRBD1 agrees at 7 bases. The sequence came from a woman in her thirties who had been exposed to COVID-19. The CDR3 sequence: CASSHTGDTYEQYF. CDR3 in DNA: TGTGCCAGCAGCCACACAGGGGACACCTACGAGCAGTACTTC.